This record concerns one T cell receptor beta chain sequence. The germline gives CDR1 MDHEN, CDR2 SYDVKM. The CDR3 loop spans 14 amino acids. V was shortened by 6 bases and J by 2 bases, with 11 bases between the two germline ends. This entry belongs to a study of blood T cell repertoires in COVID-19. Assay used: immunoSEQ multiplex PCR; TCRdb lists only in-frame clones, some missing. The sample has some 82,000 clones, about 86% seen once; the top ten hold about 42%. This chain uses TRBV28 with TRBJ1-5; no firm D call. The sample comprised peripheral blood. The source of this sequence is a man older than 75 with active or convalescent COVID-19. The CDR3 nucleotides read TGTGCCAGCAGCCCCCCCGGGGGCAATCAGCCCCAGCATTTT. It specifies CASSPPGGNQPQHF. The full variable domain, rest sourced from reference TRBV28 and TRBJ1-5, is DVKVTQSSRYLVKRTGEKVFLECVQDMDHENMFWYRQDPGLGLRLIYFSYDVKMKEKGDIPEGYSVSREKKERFSLILESASTNQTSMYLCASSPPGGNQPQHFGDGTRLSIL.